Listed below are T cell receptor beta chains from one sample, sequenced in a study of T cell repertoires in cytomegalovirus infection. TCRdb itself ran the reads through MiXCR, one entry per CDR3 protein. The sample includes approximately 1,000,000 distinct CDR3 sequences, around 32% of them seen just once. These TCRs' antigens remain unknown. Sequenced material: cultured CD8+ T cells from PBMCs, taken from culture after CMV antigen stimulation. Every receptor here comes from a human donor in good health (CMV status not recorded). Some clones in this sample may be carry-over from other donors' samples. CDR3s include the opening cysteine and the closing phenylalanine or tryptophan. D genes are given only for firm matches. Not all rows give a size; the values are once, few, many and, for expanded clones, a class.

d_call: TRBD1; v_call: TRBV7-9; clone_size: many; j_call: TRBJ2-1; cdr3_aa: CASSHRDRGLNEQFF; cdr3_nt: TGTGCCAGCAGCCACCGGGACAGGGGGCTGAATGAGCAGTTCTTC
d_call: NA; v_call: TRBV6-5; clone_size: few; j_call: TRBJ1-2; cdr3_aa: CASSYLGGSFGGYTF; cdr3_nt: TGTGCCAGCAGTTATTTGGGGGGCAGCTTTGGTGGCTACACCTTC
d_call: NA; v_call: TRBV5-4; clone_size: NA; j_call: TRBJ2-1; cdr3_aa: CASSFIGDNEQFF; cdr3_nt: TGTGCCAGCAGCTTCATTGGAGACAATGAGCAGTTCTTC
d_call: NA; v_call: TRBV6-1; clone_size: few; j_call: TRBJ1-1; cdr3_aa: CASSAPRTLNTEAFF; cdr3_nt: TGTGCCAGCAGTGCACCCAGGACATTGAACACTGAAGCTTTCTTT
d_call: NA; v_call: TRBV12-5; clone_size: few; j_call: TRBJ1-1; cdr3_aa: CASGPGLKNTEAFF; cdr3_nt: TGTGCTAGTGGGCCGGGACTCAAGAACACTGAAGCTTTCTTT
d_call: NA; v_call: TRBV6-2/TRBV6-3; clone_size: NA; j_call: TRBJ1-1; cdr3_aa: CASSQTTHTEAFF; cdr3_nt: TGTGCCAGCAGTCAAACAACACACACTGAAGCTTTCTTT
d_call: NA; v_call: TRBV6-6; clone_size: NA; j_call: TRBJ2-5; cdr3_aa: CASSYSKSELEETQYF; cdr3_nt: TGTGCCAGCAGTTACTCGAAGAGTGAACTAGAAGAGACCCAGTACTTC
d_call: TRBD1; v_call: TRBV6-1; clone_size: few; j_call: TRBJ2-5; cdr3_aa: CASFARGGGETQYF; cdr3_nt: TGTGCCAGCTTCGCGAGAGGGGGCGGTGAGACCCAGTACTTC
d_call: TRBD1; v_call: TRBV2; clone_size: few; j_call: TRBJ2-1; cdr3_aa: CASFPSRDRNYNEQFF; cdr3_nt: TGTGCCAGCTTTCCCTCCCGGGACAGGAACTACAATGAGCAGTTCTTC
d_call: NA; v_call: TRBV7-2; clone_size: many; j_call: TRBJ1-2; cdr3_aa: CASKSTSYGYTF; cdr3_nt: TGTGCCAGCAAATCCACTAGCTATGGCTACACCTTC
d_call: TRBD2; v_call: TRBV6-1; clone_size: many; j_call: TRBJ2-5; cdr3_aa: CAGGLAGGKYQETQYF; cdr3_nt: TGTGCCGGGGGACTAGCGGGGGGCAAGTACCAAGAGACCCAGTACTTC
d_call: NA; v_call: TRBV6-1; clone_size: few; j_call: TRBJ2-5; cdr3_aa: CASSEGPWSETQYF; cdr3_nt: TGTGCCAGCAGTGAAGGCCCTTGGAGCGAGACCCAGTACTTC
d_call: TRBD1; v_call: TRBV13; clone_size: few; j_call: TRBJ2-3; cdr3_aa: CASSPDRESQYF; cdr3_nt: TGTGCCAGCAGCCCGGACAGGGAGTCGCAGTATTTT
d_call: NA; v_call: TRBV6-1; clone_size: few; j_call: TRBJ2-6; cdr3_aa: CASAGLRGANVLTF; cdr3_nt: TGTGCCAGCGCAGGGCTCCGCGGGGCCAACGTCCTGACTTTC
d_call: TRBD1; v_call: TRBV27; clone_size: few; j_call: TRBJ2-3; cdr3_aa: CASSTGGSTDTQYF; cdr3_nt: TGTGCCAGCAGCACAGGGGGTAGCACAGATACGCAGTATTTT
d_call: TRBD1; v_call: TRBV7-6; clone_size: few; j_call: TRBJ2-7; cdr3_aa: CASRSGRTGAYEQYF; cdr3_nt: TGTGCCAGCAGGTCTGGTCGGACAGGGGCCTACGAGCAGTACTTC
d_call: NA; v_call: TRBV6-2/TRBV6-3; clone_size: once; j_call: TRBJ1-5; cdr3_aa: CANSPDMWANQPQHF; cdr3_nt: TGTGCCAACAGTCCCGACATGTGGGCAAACCAGCCCCAGCATTTT
d_call: TRBD1; v_call: TRBV6-2/TRBV6-3; clone_size: few; j_call: TRBJ1-1; cdr3_aa: CASSSTGKTETEAFF; cdr3_nt: TGTGCCAGCAGTTCGACAGGGAAGACTGAAACTGAAGCTTTCTTT
d_call: NA; v_call: TRBV12-3/TRBV12-4; clone_size: NA; j_call: TRBJ2-7; cdr3_aa: CASSLEQFSYEQYF; cdr3_nt: TGTGCCAGCAGTTTAGAACAGTTCTCCTACGAGCAGTACTTC
d_call: TRBD2; v_call: TRBV19; clone_size: NA; j_call: TRBJ2-2; cdr3_aa: CATSGGSGIGELFF; cdr3_nt: TGTGCCACCAGCGGGGGTAGCGGGATCGGGGAGCTGTTTTTT
d_call: NA; v_call: TRBV4-2; clone_size: few; j_call: TRBJ2-5; cdr3_aa: CASSGGGEETQYF; cdr3_nt: TGTGCCAGCAGCGGGGGCGGGGAAGAGACCCAGTACTTC
d_call: TRBD1; v_call: TRBV6-1; clone_size: few; j_call: TRBJ2-2; cdr3_aa: CASSELGQGTSSGELFF; cdr3_nt: TGTGCCAGCAGTGAACTGGGACAGGGGACTTCATCAGGGGAGCTGTTTTTT
d_call: TRBD2; v_call: TRBV7-2; clone_size: many; j_call: TRBJ2-5; cdr3_aa: CASSLSGGARETQYF; cdr3_nt: TGTGCCAGCAGCTTAAGCGGGGGGGCCCGTGAGACCCAGTACTTC
d_call: TRBD2; v_call: TRBV7-9; clone_size: few; j_call: TRBJ2-1; cdr3_aa: CASSGLAFGNEQFF; cdr3_nt: TGTGCCAGCAGCGGACTAGCTTTTGGGAATGAGCAGTTCTTC
d_call: NA; v_call: TRBV7-6; clone_size: few; j_call: TRBJ2-7; cdr3_aa: CASSSVAGPYEQYF; cdr3_nt: TGTGCCAGCAGCTCTGTGGCAGGACCCTACGAGCAGTACTTC
d_call: TRBD1; v_call: TRBV5-1; clone_size: few; j_call: TRBJ2-1; cdr3_aa: CASRPYDRVDEQFF; cdr3_nt: TGCGCCAGCAGACCTTACGACAGGGTAGATGAGCAGTTCTTC
d_call: NA; v_call: TRBV11-2; clone_size: NA; j_call: TRBJ1-3; cdr3_aa: CASSRPSSGNTIYF; cdr3_nt: TGTGCCAGCAGCCGACCAAGCTCTGGAAACACCATATATTTT
d_call: NA; v_call: TRBV7-2; clone_size: many; j_call: TRBJ1-2; cdr3_aa: CASSLSRTASTRYGYTF; cdr3_nt: TGTGCCAGCAGCTTGTCGAGAACTGCCTCCACCCGATATGGCTACACCTTC
d_call: TRBD1; v_call: TRBV7-9; clone_size: many; j_call: TRBJ2-6; cdr3_aa: CASSSRDRASGANVLTF; cdr3_nt: TGTGCCAGCAGCTCCCGGGACAGGGCTTCTGGGGCCAACGTCCTGACTTTC
d_call: NA; v_call: TRBV20-1; clone_size: NA; j_call: TRBJ1-4; cdr3_aa: CSARDFIGENEKLFF; cdr3_nt: TGCAGTGCTAGAGATTTTATAGGGGAAAATGAAAAACTGTTTTTT
d_call: NA; v_call: TRBV5-1; clone_size: many; j_call: TRBJ2-3; cdr3_aa: CASSLVVGTDTQYF; cdr3_nt: TGTGCCAGCAGCTTAGTAGTAGGGACAGATACGCAGTATTTT